These 16 T cell receptor beta chains came from one sample sequenced in a study of cytomegalovirus exposure and HLA in healthy donors. The PCR had 60 Vbeta and 13 Jbeta primers. Libraries were prepared by immunoSEQ multiplex PCR; TCRdb keeps only in-frame clonotypes and omits some of them. Of around 130,000 clones in the sample, approximately 84% were seen once. The material sequenced was PBMCs. These receptors came from a boy aged 2-9 years in good health and CMV-seronegative.

This chain links TRBV10-1 with TRBJ1-2; D is unclear. V was clipped by 0 bases and J by 8 bases, with 13 bases between them. This CDR3 contains 14 residues. The germline V gene encodes CDR1 WNHNN and CDR2 SYGVQD (reference sequence). The CDR3: CASSESPRSRGYTF. The DNA for the CDR3 is TGCGCCAGCAGTGAGTCTCCCCGGAGCAGAGGCTACACCTTC.

The sample holds one count of this clone. The J gene is TRBJ1-5, the V gene TRBV19; D remains unclear. Trimming removed 5 bases from V and 7 bases from J, with 15 bases in between. There are 14 residues in the CDR3. Germline CDR1 and CDR2: LNHDA and SQIVND (reference sequence). CDR3 protein: CASSGRGGEQPQHF. The DNA of the CDR3 is TGTGCCAGTAGTGGCCGGGGAGGTGAACAGCCCCAGCATTTT. Full variable domain (missing parts from reference TRBV19 and TRBJ1-5): DGGITQSPKYLFRKEGQNVTLSCEQNLNHDAMYWYRQDPGQGLRLIYYSQIVNDFQKGDIAEGYSVSREKKESFPLTVTSAQKNPTAFYLCASSGRGGEQPQHFGDGTRLSIL.

The genes are TRBV19 and TRBJ1-2; D might be TRBD1 (5 bases). Germline V gene data show CDR1 as LNHDA and CDR2 as SQIVND (reference sequence). The CDR3 length is 14 residues. V lost 3 bases and J lost 0, with 8 bases in between. CDR3 DNA: TGTGCCAGTAGTATCGCAGGGCCTAACTATGGCTACACCTTC. Encoded protein: CASSIAGPNYGYTF.

The rearrangement links TRBV5-1 to TRBJ1-1, with D unresolved. The germline V and J ends were trimmed by 2 bases and 4 bases, with 12 bases remaining between them. The length of the CDR3 is 14 residues. The germline V gene encodes CDR1 SGHRS and CDR2 YFSETQ. Here the CDR3 DNA reads TGCGCCAGCAGCTTTGAGGGAGGGTTCACTGAAGCTTTCTTT. Its protein product is CASSFEGGFTEAFF.

This chain joins TRBV6-6 and TRBJ2-1; possible D gene TRBD2, 6 bases. The CDR3 spans 15 residues. The germline V and J ends were trimmed by 0 bases and 8 bases, with 14 bases remaining between them. Germline V CDR1 and CDR2: MNHNY, SVGAGI (reference sequence). The CDR3 protein is CASSYSLETGDEQFF. CDR3 nucleotide sequence: TGTGCCAGCAGTTACTCCCTCGAGACGGGGGATGAGCAGTTCTTC.

The chain uses TRBV18 and TRBJ2-1, with D maybe TRBD1 (7 bases). The germline gives CDR1 KGHSH, CDR2 LQKENI. V was shortened by 3 bases and J by 4 bases, with 13 bases between the two germline ends. The CDR3 totals 15 residues. CDR3 residues: CASSPEGGQYNEQFF. In DNA, the CDR3 is TGTGCCAGCTCACCCGAGGGGGGACAGTACAATGAGCAGTTCTTC.

This clone has just a few counts. V and J are TRBV7-9 and TRBJ2-7, with D possibly TRBD2 on 6 matching bases. Trimming stripped 5 bases from V and 3 bases from J, with 23 bases between. The CDR3 loop spans 17 amino acids. Looked up from germline, CDR1 is SEHNR and CDR2 is FQNEAQ (reference sequence). CDR3 amino acids: CASSAHRSGGDFYEQYF. The CDR3 DNA sequence: TGTGCCAGCAGCGCCCATCGCTCCGGAGGGGACTTCTACGAGCAGTACTTC.

With respect to this clone: Its ends do not fully match the called genes, so a read error is possible. This chain joins TRBV7-9 and TRBJ1-1, with 7 nucleotides matching TRBD1. CDR3 length equals 15 residues. Germline lookup yields CDR1 SEHNR and CDR2 FQNEAQ (reference sequence). Written as DNA, the CDR3 is TGTTCCAGCAGCTTAGCGCAGGGGGTCAACACTGAAGCTTTCTTT. Protein product: CSSSLAQGVNTEAFF.

The chain links TRBV11-2 to TRBJ2-5, with D hard to call. The CDR3 is made up of 13 amino acids. V was pared by 1 base and J by 7 bases, with 10 bases between. Germline assignment: CDR1 SGHAT and CDR2 FQNNGV. The chain's CDR3 is CASSLGPLWTQYF. CDR3 DNA: TGTGCCAGCAGCTTAGGGCCTCTTTGGACCCAGTACTTC.

V is TRBV2 and J is TRBJ2-2, with 8 positions matching TRBD2. V lost 10 bases and J lost 1; bases outside the gene matches: 2. CDR1 SNHLY and CDR2 FYNNEI come from the germline V gene. The CDR3 is 13 amino acids. The CDR3 DNA sequence: TGTGCCAAAACTAGCGGGAACACCGGGGAGCTGTTTTTT. Protein: CAKTSGNTGELFF.

This CDR3 reads CASSEVLGGEGSPLHF. Written as DNA, the CDR3 is TGTGCCAGCTCAGAAGTTCTAGGGGGCGAGGGTTCACCCCTCCACTTT. The chain is built from TRBV18 and TRBJ1-6; TRBD1 matches 7 bases. This CDR3 has 16 residues. Germline V gives CDR1 KGHSH, CDR2 LQKENI. With 5 bases clipped from V and 9 bases from J, the junction kept 13 bases outside the gene matches.

The chain couples TRBV5-6 to TRBJ2-7; 9 bases fit TRBD1. The CDR3 runs 13 residues. Unmatched junction bases numbered 5, after V lost 5 bases and J lost 5 bases. Germline V CDR1 and CDR2: SGHDT, YYEEEE. The CDR3 sequence is CASRGQGRHEQYV. The CDR3 bases are TGTGCCAGCAGGGGACAGGGTCGTCACGAGCAGTACGTC.

The chain couples TRBV9 to TRBJ1-2, with D unclear. Trimming stripped 3 bases from V and 0 bases from J, with 6 bases between. This CDR3 has 13 residues. Germline V lookup: CDR1 SGDLS, CDR2 YYNGEE. The CDR3 sequence: CASSARPNYGYTF. The DNA for the CDR3 is TGTGCCAGCAGCGCCAGGCCTAACTATGGCTACACCTTC.

This chain uses TRBV7-9 with TRBJ2-1, with TRBD2 matching 8 bases. The CDR3 length is 16 residues. The V and J ends lost 5 bases and 2 bases, in that order; junction bases with no gene match: 8. Germline CDR1 and CDR2: SEHNR and FQNEAQ (reference sequence). CDR3 sequence: CASSPTGGLTYNEQFF. The CDR3 DNA follows: TGTGCCAGCAGCCCCACGGGGGGGTTAACCTACAATGAGCAGTTCTTC.

The DNA of the CDR3 is TGTGCCAGCAGCTTGTGGGCTAGCGGGGCCTACCCCGAGACCCAGTACTTC. Its translation is CASSLWASGAYPETQYF. The rearrangement uses TRBV5-4 and TRBJ2-5; the match to TRBD2 covers 9 bases. CDR3 length: 17 amino acids. V was clipped by 1 base and J by 5 bases; unmatched bases: 12. The germline V gene encodes CDR1 SGHNT and CDR2 YYREEE (reference sequence).

The chain uses TRBV11-3 and TRBJ1-1, with TRBD1 matching over 10 bases. CDR3 length: 13 residues. Germline CDR1 is SGHNT and CDR2 is YENEEA. The junction had 6 bases not matched to a gene; V was cut back by 10 bases and J by 4 bases. CDR3 coding DNA: TGTGCCACCTCCCGGGACAGGGGCACTGAAGCTTTCTTT. This encodes CATSRDRGTEAFF. Filled out from reference TRBV11-3 and TRBJ1-1, the complete variable domain reads EAGVVQSPRYKIIEKKQPVAFWCNPISGHNTLYWYLQNLGQGPELLIRYENEEAVDDSQLPKDRFSAERLKGVDSTLKIQPAELGDSAVYLCATSRDRGTEAFFGQGTRLTVV.